These 32 T cell receptor beta chains were all obtained from the same sample, sequenced in a study of PD-1 blockade in classical Hodgkin lymphoma. Assay: immunoSEQ multiplex PCR; the TCRdb copy retains only in-frame clones and omits some. The sample lists around 60,000 clones; more than 75% were seen once. Every patient had relapsed following autologous stem cell transplantation, and cohorts differed in brentuximab vedotin exposure. Sequencing used peripheral blood mononuclear cells (PBMCs), obtained before the second cycle of nivolumab. Receptor source: a human donor with classical Hodgkin lymphoma.

This clone has a single count. The V gene is TRBV30, the J gene TRBJ2-1; D may correspond to TRBD1 or TRBD2 (5 bases each). The CDR3 is 13 amino acids. Germline V gives CDR1 GTSNPN, CDR2 SVGIG (reference sequence). V was cut by 2 bases and J by 13 bases, with 18 bases left in between. CDR3 DNA sequence: TGTGCCTGGAGTTCTGGGACCTCCGGCGGTCAGTTCTTC. Residues: CAWSSGTSGGQFF.

Only a few counts were recorded for this clone. The chain recombines TRBV5-1 with TRBJ2-2, with a tentative D call TRBD1 (6 bases). Germline CDR1 reads SGHRS; CDR2 reads YFSETQ. CDR3 size: 16 residues. V lost 6 bases and J lost 7, with 22 bases in between. The CDR3 bases are TGCGCCAGCATCCCGGAGGACAGCGAACTGGGCGGGGAGCTGTTTTTT. It is translated as CASIPEDSELGGELFF.

The rearrangement uses TRBV19 and TRBJ1-1; D is undetermined. Germline CDR1 reads LNHDA; CDR2 reads SQIVND (reference sequence). The CDR3 is 13 amino acids. V lost 3 bases and J 1 base, leaving 6 bases between the germline ends. CDR3 coding DNA: TGTGCCAGTAGTATCCAGCAGAACACTGAAGCTTTCTTT. It translates to CASSIQQNTEAFF.

The J gene is TRBJ2-6, the V gene TRBV30; D is perhaps TRBD1 (6 bases). CDR1 and CDR2 (germline): GTSNPN, SVGIG (reference sequence). The V end was cut by 5 bases, the J end by 0 bases, with 14 bases between. The CDR3 runs 16 residues. In nucleotides, the CDR3 is TGTGCCTGGTACAGGGTGCCCATCTCTGGGGCCAACGTCCTGACTTTC. Translating it yields CAWYRVPISGANVLTF.

V is TRBV5-1 and J is TRBJ2-2; possibly TRBD1 for D (6 bases). Deletions cut 6 bases from V and 8 bases from J, with 14 bases between. Germline CDR1 reads SGHRS; CDR2 reads YFSETQ. The CDR3 is made up of 13 amino acids. The chain's CDR3 is CASTVQGSGELFF. The CDR3 DNA sequence: TGCGCCAGCACCGTTCAGGGGTCGGGGGAGCTGTTTTTT.

This clone was found once. The chain couples TRBV7-8 to TRBJ1-1; maybe TRBD1 (5 bases). Germline lookup yields CDR1 SGHVS and CDR2 FQNEAQ. Between the trimmed V and J ends, which lost 2 bases and 1 base, there was a span of 8 bases. The CDR3 covers 14 residues. CDR3 amino acids: CASSLTGGNTEAFF. The CDR3, as DNA: TGTGCCAGCAGCTTAACAGGAGGGAACACTGAAGCTTTCTTT.

The chain has TRBV7-9 and TRBJ1-1; D not certain. Trimming left V 2 bases short and J 3 bases short, with 4 bases between. Germline V lookup: CDR1 SEHNR, CDR2 FQNEAQ (reference sequence). This CDR3 comprises 12 residues. The DNA of the CDR3 is TGTGCCAGCAGCTTAACAGACACTGAAGCTTTCTTT. Its translation is CASSLTDTEAFF.

V usage is TRBV11-3 and J usage is TRBJ2-1; 7 nucleotides agree with TRBD2. From germline, CDR1 is SGHNT and CDR2 YENEEA. The CDR3 runs to 15 residues. V was clipped by 4 bases and J by 9 bases; unmatched bases: 12. CDR3 in amino acids: CASSYRAGLLPEQFF. CDR3 bases: TGTGCCAGCAGCTACAGAGCGGGGCTATTGCCTGAGCAGTTCTTC.

The V and J genes are TRBV7-6 and TRBJ1-1; possible D gene TRBD1, 6 bases. From germline, CDR1 is SGHVS and CDR2 FNYEAQ. Trimming took off 2 bases at V and 8 bases at J, with 9 bases between the two ends. The CDR3 has 12 amino acids. The CDR3 DNA is TGTGCCAGCAGCTTATCAAGGGGGGAAGCTTTCTTT. As protein: CASSLSRGEAFF.

DNA for the CDR3: TGTGCCAGCAGCTTGTCGGACAGGTCTTACACTGAAGCTTTCTTT. It yields the protein CASSLSDRSYTEAFF. The chain is built from TRBV5-4 and TRBJ1-1, with 7 bases aligning to TRBD1. With 1 base clipped from V and 3 bases from J, the junction kept 6 bases outside the gene matches. The CDR3 is 15 amino acids. Germline loops: CDR1 SGHNT, CDR2 YYREEE (reference sequence).

The gene calls are TRBV19 and TRBJ1-2, with 7 bases lining up with TRBD1. V shed 5 bases, J shed 8 bases, and the junction held 14 bases outside the gene matches. Germline assignment: CDR1 LNHDA and CDR2 SQIVND (reference sequence). The CDR3 is 15 amino acids. DNA for the CDR3: TGTGCCAGTAGTTTCACAGGGGAAGCCCCCTTAGGCTACACCTTC. It is translated as CASSFTGEAPLGYTF. Full variable domain (missing parts from reference TRBV19 and TRBJ1-2): DGGITQSPKYLFRKEGQNVTLSCEQNLNHDAMYWYRQDPGQGLRLIYYSQIVNDFQKGDIAEGYSVSREKKESFPLTVTSAQKNPTAFYLCASSFTGEAPLGYTFGSGTRLTVV.

This clone appeared once. This chain links TRBV5-1 with TRBJ1-4, with D unresolved. The CDR3 loop spans 15 amino acids. CDR1 and CDR2 from the germline V gene are SGHRS and YFSETQ. Trimming pared 3 bases from V and 0 bases from J, leaving 9 bases between. The CDR3 is CASSSNLATNEKLFF. CDR3 nucleotide sequence: TGCGCCAGCAGCTCTAATCTAGCAACTAATGAAAAACTGTTTTTT. Full variable domain (missing parts from reference TRBV5-1 and TRBJ1-4): KAGVTQTPRYLIKTRGQQVTLSCSPISGHRSVSWYQQTPGQGLQFLFEYFSETQRNKGNFPGRFSGRQFSNSRSEMNVSTLELGDSALYLCASSSNLATNEKLFFGSGTQLSVL.

The chain uses TRBV5-1 and TRBJ2-2, with a weak D call TRBD2 (7 bases). The CDR3 contains 15 residues. Germline V gives CDR1 SGHRS, CDR2 YFSETQ. With 4 bases removed from V and 6 bases from J, the gap between germline ends came to 16 bases. The CDR3 DNA follows: TGCGCCAGCAGCCCCTTCGGGGGGCAGTCCGGGGAGCTGTTTTTT. It specifies CASSPFGGQSGELFF. Combining the CDR3 with reference TRBV5-1 and TRBJ2-2 gives the whole variable domain KAGVTQTPRYLIKTRGQQVTLSCSPISGHRSVSWYQQTPGQGLQFLFEYFSETQRNKGNFPGRFSGRQFSNSRSEMNVSTLELGDSALYLCASSPFGGQSGELFFGEGSRLTVL.

This chain uses TRBV9 with TRBJ2-1; D is ambiguous. Germline V gives CDR1 SGDLS, CDR2 YYNGEE. The germline V and J ends were trimmed by 3 bases and 10 bases, with 8 bases remaining between them. This CDR3 is 11 amino acids long. The CDR3 is CASSAGREQFF. The CDR3 DNA reads as TGTGCCAGCAGCGCCGGACGCGAGCAGTTCTTC.

The chain joins TRBV5-1 to TRBJ2-2; tentatively, D is TRBD1 (5 bases). The germline V gene encodes CDR1 SGHRS and CDR2 YFSETQ. Between the trimmed V and J ends, which lost 6 bases and 4 bases, there was a span of 10 bases. The CDR3 extends over 13 amino acids. The DNA for the CDR3 is TGCGCCAGCATGGCAGGGTCCACCGGGGAGCTGTTTTTT. This translates into CASMAGSTGELFF.

In DNA form, the CDR3 reads TGTGCCAGCAGCCTCTCACGAGCGGGGGCCCACAATGAGCAGTTCTTC. Protein product: CASSLSRAGAHNEQFF. The genes are TRBV4-2 and TRBJ2-1; 8 positions agree with TRBD2. V shed 4 bases, J shed 5 bases, and the junction held 10 bases outside the gene matches. The CDR3 loop spans 16 amino acids. From germline, CDR1 is LGHNA and CDR2 YNFKEQ.

V usage is TRBV30 and J usage is TRBJ2-4, with TRBD1 matching 7 bases. The germline V gene encodes CDR1 GTSNPN and CDR2 SVGIG (reference sequence). J was trimmed by 0 bases and V by 3 bases; bases with no gene match: 8. The CDR3 sequence is 16 residues long. CDR3 in amino acids: CAWSSGQVLAKNIQYF. The CDR3 coding sequence is TGTGCCTGGAGCTCCGGACAGGTCCTAGCCAAAAACATTCAGTACTTC.

This clone was found once. The chain couples TRBV6-5 to TRBJ2-7; tentatively, D is TRBD2 (5 bases). Germline CDR1 is MNHEY and CDR2 is SVGAGI. The CDR3 is made up of 14 amino acids. V was shortened by 6 bases and J by 3 bases, with 15 bases between the two germline ends. CDR3 sequence reads: CASRPGTRDYEQYF. In DNA form, the CDR3 reads TGTGCCAGCAGGCCGGGAACTCGAGACTACGAGCAGTACTTC.

The sample holds one count of this clone. The CDR3 DNA reads as TGTGCCAGCAGTTTCCGGGGAACTCTAGCGGGGTGGCAGTACTTC. Its protein product is CASSFRGTLAGWQYF. The chain employs TRBV27 and TRBJ2-7; 9 positions match TRBD2. V gave up 3 bases and J gave up 9 bases; unmatched junction bases: 12. The CDR3 is 15 amino acids. CDR1 is MNHEY and CDR2 is SMNVEV in the germline V gene (reference sequence).

This sequence joins TRBV6-5 and TRBJ2-5; possibly TRBD1 for D (5 bases). The CDR3 has 14 residues. The germline V gene has CDR1 MNHEY and CDR2 SVGAGI. Trimming left V 10 bases short and J 2 bases short, with 17 bases between. CDR3 DNA: TGTGCCACCAAAACTTATGACAGTCAAGAGACCCAGTACTTC. It specifies CATKTYDSQETQYF.

V gene TRBV7-8 combines with J gene TRBJ2-7; D remains unclear. From germline, CDR1 is SGHVS and CDR2 FQNEAQ. V gave up 0 bases and J gave up 1 base, with 4 bases separating them. CDR3 length equals 13 residues. In DNA form, the CDR3 reads TGTGCCAGCAGCTTAGCCGGATCCTACGAGCAGTACTTC. Protein sequence: CASSLAGSYEQYF.

This clone is categorized as medium-sized (0.01 to 0.1%). This chain joins TRBV4-1 and TRBJ1-5; the D gene is possibly TRBD1 (5 bases). Germline values: CDR1 MGHRA, CDR2 YSYEKL. The V gene lost 4 bases and the J gene lost 0 bases, with 13 bases spanning the gap. The CDR3 runs to 16 residues. CDR3 amino acids: CASSLQWGRSNQPQHF. The CDR3 bases are TGCGCCAGCAGCCTCCAGTGGGGCCGTAGCAATCAGCCCCAGCATTTT.

CDR3 region: CASSYSPGQGFAEAFF. The CDR3, as DNA: TGTGCCAGCAGCTATAGTCCAGGGCAGGGTTTCGCTGAAGCTTTCTTT. The genes are TRBV11-2 and TRBJ1-1; perhaps TRBD1 as D (5 bases). Trimming removed 4 bases from V and 6 bases from J, with 21 bases in between. CDR1 and CDR2 from the germline V gene are SGHAT and FQNNGV. This CDR3 has 16 amino acids.

The chain couples TRBV5-1 to TRBJ1-1, with D perhaps matching TRBD1 (5 bases). Germline values: CDR1 SGHRS, CDR2 YFSETQ. The CDR3 has 15 residues. The V end was cut by 0 bases, the J end by 4 bases, with 13 bases between. CDR3: CASSLGTYGGTEAFF. CDR3 in DNA: TGCGCCAGCAGCTTGGGGACATACGGAGGCACTGAAGCTTTCTTT.

The chain links TRBV5-1 to TRBJ2-3; D might be TRBD2 (6 bases). Trimming removed 3 bases at V and 3 bases at J, with 11 bases between. Germline V gene sequence: CDR1 SGHRS, CDR2 YFSETQ. The CDR3 length is 14 residues. The CDR3 DNA is TGCGCCAGCAGCTACGGGAGAGTGACAGATACGCAGTATTTT. The encoded protein is CASSYGRVTDTQYF.

The chain carries TRBV5-1 and TRBJ2-7; TRBD1 matches 10 bases. Germline assignment: CDR1 SGHRS and CDR2 YFSETQ. The CDR3 consists of 14 residues. With V trimmed by 3 bases and J by 6 bases, 6 bases remained unmatched. CDR3 sequence: CASSSKGQGGEQYF. The CDR3 DNA reads TGCGCCAGCAGCTCAAAAGGACAGGGGGGCGAGCAGTACTTC. The variable domain in full, with the rest retrieved from reference TRBV5-1 and TRBJ2-7, is KAGVTQTPRYLIKTRGQQVTLSCSPISGHRSVSWYQQTPGQGLQFLFEYFSETQRNKGNFPGRFSGRQFSNSRSEMNVSTLELGDSALYLCASSSKGQGGEQYFGPGTRLTVT.

V usage is TRBV27 and J usage is TRBJ1-5; 8 bases agree with TRBD1. V lost 5 bases, J lost 12 bases, and 15 bases stayed unmatched. Germline V lookup: CDR1 MNHEY, CDR2 SMNVEV (reference sequence). The length of the CDR3 is 15 residues. The CDR3 sequence is CASSPRTGLFSGQHF. The CDR3 bases are TGTGCCAGCAGTCCGCGGACAGGGTTGTTCAGTGGCCAGCATTTT.

This sequence joins TRBV15 and TRBJ2-7, with 7 bases that match TRBD1. V trimming: 0 bases; J trimming: 4 bases; junction bases outside the gene matches: 9. CDR3 length: 16 amino acids. Per germline, CDR1 LNHNV and CDR2 YYDKDF (reference sequence). The DNA of the CDR3 is TGTGCCACCAGCAGAGAAGCAGCAGGGGGAAGGTACGAGCAGTACTTC. It is translated as CATSREAAGGRYEQYF.

The chain has TRBV5-4 and TRBJ1-5, with unresolved D. This CDR3 region has 15 residues. V was trimmed by 0 bases and J by 0 bases, leaving 7 bases between them. Per the germline V gene, CDR1 is SGHNT and CDR2 is YYREEE (reference sequence). The chain's CDR3 is CASSLGGNSNQPQHF. Here the CDR3 DNA reads TGTGCCAGCAGCTTGGGCGGGAATAGCAATCAGCCCCAGCATTTT.

The J gene is TRBJ2-3, the V gene TRBV5-1, with D possibly TRBD1 on 6 matching bases. This CDR3 is 16 amino acids long. Trimming removed 0 bases at V and 0 bases at J, with 11 bases between. Germline V gene lookup returns CDR1 SGHRS and CDR2 YFSETQ. The CDR3: CASSLEGQTSTDTQYF. The CDR3 bases are TGCGCCAGCAGCTTGGAAGGACAGACTAGCACAGATACGCAGTATTTT.

The count of this clone is one. The chain has TRBV13 and TRBJ2-3, with a tentative D call TRBD2 (6 bases). The germline gives CDR1 PRHDT, CDR2 FYEKMQ (reference sequence). The V end was cut by 4 bases, the J end by 3 bases, with 11 bases between. The CDR3 has 14 amino acids. CDR3 sequence: CASSSRGETDTQYF. In DNA, the CDR3 is TGTGCCAGCAGCTCCCGCGGGGAAACAGATACGCAGTATTTT. Supplemented by reference TRBV13 and TRBJ2-3, the full variable domain reads AAGVIQSPRHLIKEKRETATLKCYPIPRHDTVYWYQQGPGQDPQFLISFYEKMQSDKGSIPDRFSAQQFSDYHSELNMSSLELGDSALYFCASSSRGETDTQYFGPGTRLTVL.

The chain employs TRBV5-1 and TRBJ1-4, with D possibly TRBD1 on 5 matching bases. V lost 2 bases to trimming and J lost 0 bases, with 8 bases between them. Germline V gene data show CDR1 as SGHRS and CDR2 as YFSETQ. CDR3 length: 15 residues. Here the CDR3 reads CASSFQGATNEKLFF. As DNA, the CDR3 is TGCGCCAGCAGCTTTCAGGGTGCAACTAATGAAAAACTGTTTTTT.